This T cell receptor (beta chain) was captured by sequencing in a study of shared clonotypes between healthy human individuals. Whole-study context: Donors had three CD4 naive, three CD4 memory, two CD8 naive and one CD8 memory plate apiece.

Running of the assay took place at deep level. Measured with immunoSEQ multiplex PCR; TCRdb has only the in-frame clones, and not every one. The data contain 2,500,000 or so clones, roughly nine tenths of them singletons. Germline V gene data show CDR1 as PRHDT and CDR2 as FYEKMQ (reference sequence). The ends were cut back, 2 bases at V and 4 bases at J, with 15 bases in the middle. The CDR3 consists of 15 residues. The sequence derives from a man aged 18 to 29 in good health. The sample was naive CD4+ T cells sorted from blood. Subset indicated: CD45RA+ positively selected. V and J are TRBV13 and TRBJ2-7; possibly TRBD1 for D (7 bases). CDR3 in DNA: TGTGCCAGCAGCTTATTTGCCAGGGGGGAGTACGAGCAGTACTTC. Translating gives CASSLFARGEYEQYF.